The rows below give T cell receptor beta chains drawn from one sample of a study of T-cell reconstitution after alpha-beta-depleted transplantation in children. TCRdb fed the PCR reads into MiXCR, producing one record per CDR3 protein. Among 180,000 or so distinct CDR3 sequences listed, roughly 6.5% were seen once. Sample: PBMCs, taken before TCRalphabeta/CD19-depleted stem cell transplant. The receptors were sampled from a girl under three years old with combined immunodeficiency, due to receive a stem cell transplant. The CDR3 runs from the conserved cysteine through the conserved F or W. A D gene is named only where the DNA matches it firmly. Not every row has a clone size; where given, it reads once, few, many or a size class.

J gene | D gene | clone size | V gene | CDR3 protein | CDR3 DNA
TRBJ2-3 | . | many | TRBV6-5 | CASSWDSTDTQYF | TGTGCCAGCAGTTGGGATAGCACAGATACGCAGTATTTT
TRBJ2-1 | . | many | TRBV12-3/TRBV12-4 | CASSLTGINEQFF | TGTGCCAGCAGTTTAACAGGTATCAATGAGCAGTTCTTC
TRBJ1-5 | . | . | TRBV7-2 | CASSLVLGRSNQPQHF | TGTGCCAGCAGCTTAGTACTGGGAAGAAGCAATCAGCCCCAGCATTTT
TRBJ2-3 | . | many | TRBV11-2 | CASSLEGGCCRRESVADTQYF | TGTGCCAGCAGCTTAGAAGGGGGTTGTTGTCGGCGGGAGTCGGTAGCAGATACGCAGTATTTT
TRBJ2-1 | . | many | TRBV4-3 | CASGSRAGSYNEQFF | TGCGCCAGCGGATCACGAGCGGGCTCCTACAATGAGCAGTTCTTC
TRBJ2-1 | TRBD2 | . | TRBV5-1 | CASSLPLQLAAAGSNEQFF | TGCGCCAGCAGCTTGCCTCTCCAACTAGCGGCCGCCGGGAGCAATGAGCAGTTCTTC
TRBJ1-2 | . | many | TRBV12-3/TRBV12-4 | CASSFSYNGYGYTF | TGTGCCAGCAGTTTTTCGTATAACGGCTATGGCTACACCTTC
TRBJ2-2 | . | many | TRBV12-3/TRBV12-4 | CAGLAGELFF | TGTGCCGGCTTAGCGGGGGAGCTGTTTTTT
TRBJ2-3 | TRBD1 | many | TRBV15 | CATSRWTGGTDTQYF | TGTGCCACCAGCAGATGGACAGGGGGCACAGATACGCAGTATTTT
TRBJ2-5 | . | many | TRBV7-6 | CASSLDRGETQYF | TGTGCCAGCAGCTTAGATCGGGGTGAGACCCAGTACTTC
TRBJ2-7 | TRBD2 | many | TRBV6-5 | CASSLTVAGQNSYEQYF | TGTGCCAGCAGTTTGACCGTAGCGGGCCAGAACTCCTACGAGCAGTACTTC
TRBJ1-4 | . | many | TRBV20-1 | CSARIPIRGGTNEKLFF | TGCAGTGCTAGAATTCCAATTCGGGGGGGAACTAATGAAAAACTGTTTTTT
TRBJ2-7 | TRBD2 | . | TRBV20-1 | CSARGGGRDHYEQYF | TGCAGTGCTAGAGGGGGCGGGAGGGACCACTACGAGCAGTACTTC
TRBJ2-1 | . | many | TRBV10-2 | CALSRDFNEQFF | TGCGCCTTATCCCGGGACTTCAATGAGCAGTTCTTC
TRBJ2-7 | TRBD2 | . | TRBV20-1 | CCARNPLAGVLYEQYF | TGCTGCGCTAGAAATCCCCTAGCGGGAGTCCTCTACGAGCAGTACTTC
TRBJ2-3 | TRBD2 | many | TRBV20-1 | CSAETTSSLSTDTQYF | TGCAGTGCTGAAACGACTAGCTCCTTAAGCACAGATACGCAGTATTTT
TRBJ2-7 | . | few | TRBV14 | CASSHALRGRNEQYF | TGTGCCAGCAGCCACGCCCTTAGGGGCCGGAATGAGCAGTACTTC
TRBJ1-2 | . | many | TRBV6-2/TRBV6-3 | CASSRPYEGYTF | TGTGCCAGCAGTAGACCTTATGAGGGCTACACCTTC
TRBJ1-2 | . | . | TRBV4-3 | CASSQGPYGYTF | TGCGCCAGCAGCCAAGGACCGTATGGCTACACCTTC
TRBJ2-7 | . | many | TRBV6-6 | CASSFGAPIEYF | TGTGCCAGCAGTTTTGGAGCGCCCATAGAGTACTTC
TRBJ1-1 | . | many | TRBV11-1 | CASSLMGRLNTEAFF | TGTGCCAGCAGCTTAATGGGGCGGCTGAACACTGAAGCTTTCTTT
TRBJ2-6 | . | many | TRBV4-3 | CASSRGPNSGANVLTF | TGCGCCAGCAGCAGGGGTCCTAACTCTGGGGCCAACGTCCTGACTTTC
TRBJ2-5 | TRBD1 | many | TRBV4-3 | CASSQDGTVQETQYF | TGCGCCAGCAGCCAAGATGGGACAGTCCAAGAGACCCAGTACTTC
TRBJ2-2 | TRBD1 | many | TRBV29-1 | CSVSTWGTGLSGELFF | TGCAGCGTCTCCACGTGGGGGACAGGGTTATCCGGGGAGCTGTTTTTT